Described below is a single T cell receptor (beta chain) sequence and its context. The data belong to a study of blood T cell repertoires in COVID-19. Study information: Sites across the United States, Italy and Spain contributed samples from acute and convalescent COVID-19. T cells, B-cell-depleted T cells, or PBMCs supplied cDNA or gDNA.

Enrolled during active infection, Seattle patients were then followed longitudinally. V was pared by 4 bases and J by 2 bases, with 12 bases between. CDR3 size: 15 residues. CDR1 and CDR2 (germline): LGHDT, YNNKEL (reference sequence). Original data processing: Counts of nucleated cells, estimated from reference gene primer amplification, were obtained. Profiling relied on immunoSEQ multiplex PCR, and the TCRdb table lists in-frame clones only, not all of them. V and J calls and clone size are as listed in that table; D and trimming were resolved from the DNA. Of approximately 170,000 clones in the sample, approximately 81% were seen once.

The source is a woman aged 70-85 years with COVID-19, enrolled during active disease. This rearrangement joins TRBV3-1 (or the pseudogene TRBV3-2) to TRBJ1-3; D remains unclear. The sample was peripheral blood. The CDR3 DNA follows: TGTGCCAGCAGCCTCCTGAGGTATACTGGAAACACCATATATTTT. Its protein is CASSLLRYTGNTIYF.